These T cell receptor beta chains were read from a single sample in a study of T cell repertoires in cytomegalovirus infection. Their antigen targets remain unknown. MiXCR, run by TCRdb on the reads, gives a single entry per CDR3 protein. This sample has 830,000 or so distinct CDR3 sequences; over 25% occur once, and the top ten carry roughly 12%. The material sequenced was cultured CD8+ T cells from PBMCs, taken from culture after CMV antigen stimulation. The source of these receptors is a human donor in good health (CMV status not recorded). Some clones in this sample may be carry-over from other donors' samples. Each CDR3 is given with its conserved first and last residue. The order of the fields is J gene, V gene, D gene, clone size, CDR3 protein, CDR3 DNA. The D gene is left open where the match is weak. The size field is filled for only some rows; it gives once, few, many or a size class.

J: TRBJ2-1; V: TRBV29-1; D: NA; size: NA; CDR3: CSVEGGDSSSYNEQFF; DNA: TGCAGCGTTGAAGGGGGGGACAGCAGCTCCTACAATGAGCAGTTCTTC
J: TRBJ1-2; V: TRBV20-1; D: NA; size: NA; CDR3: CSAPSRGANNYGYTF; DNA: TGCAGTGCCCCTAGCCGGGGGGCGAATAACTATGGCTACACCTTC
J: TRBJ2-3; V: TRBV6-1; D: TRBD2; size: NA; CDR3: CASSEWSSGGPRLDTQYF; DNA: TGTGCCAGCAGTGAATGGTCTAGCGGGGGCCCTCGATTAGATACGCAGTATTTT
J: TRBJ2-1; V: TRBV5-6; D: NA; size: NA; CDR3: CASSSRGAQFF; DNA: TGTGCCAGCAGCTCGAGGGGGGCACAGTTCTTC
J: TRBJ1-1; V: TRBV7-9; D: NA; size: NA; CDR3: CASSLVVRDGAFF; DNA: TGTGCCAGCAGCTTAGTGGTCAGGGACGGAGCTTTCTTT
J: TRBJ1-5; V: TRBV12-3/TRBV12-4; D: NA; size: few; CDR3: CASSPDIYSNQPQHF; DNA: TGTGCCAGCAGCCCCGACATCTATAGCAATCAGCCCCAGCATTTT
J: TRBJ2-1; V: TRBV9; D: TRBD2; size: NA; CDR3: CASSGPTSGGGDEQFF; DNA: TGTGCCAGCAGCGGCCCGACTAGCGGGGGGGGCGATGAGCAGTTCTTC
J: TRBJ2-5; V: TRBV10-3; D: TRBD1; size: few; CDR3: CAIRTGTGALGVETQYF; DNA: TGTGCCATCAGAACCGGGACAGGGGCCCTGGGCGTGGAGACCCAGTACTTC
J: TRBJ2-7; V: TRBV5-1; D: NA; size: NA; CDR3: CASSRSGQLYEQYF; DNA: TGCGCCAGCAGCCGCTCCGGACAGTTATACGAGCAGTACTTC
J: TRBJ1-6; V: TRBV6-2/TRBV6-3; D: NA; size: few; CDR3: CASSYSVFNSPLHF; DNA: TGTGCCAGCAGTTACTCCGTATTTAATTCACCCCTCCACTTT
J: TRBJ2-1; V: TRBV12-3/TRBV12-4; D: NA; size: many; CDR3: CASSLATGRRQFF; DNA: TGTGCCAGCAGTTTAGCGACGGGTCGGCGACAGTTCTTC
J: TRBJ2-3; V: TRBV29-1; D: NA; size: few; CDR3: CSAEGVLGTQYF; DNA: TGCAGCGCTGAGGGGGTACTGGGTACGCAGTATTTT
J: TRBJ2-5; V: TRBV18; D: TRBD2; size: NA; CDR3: CASSRLSGEETQYF; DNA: TGTGCCAGCTCACGACTTAGCGGGGAAGAGACCCAGTACTTC
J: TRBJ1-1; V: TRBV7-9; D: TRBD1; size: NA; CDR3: CASSGTGYGTEAFF; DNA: TGTGCCAGCAGTGGGACAGGGTATGGCACTGAAGCTTTCTTT
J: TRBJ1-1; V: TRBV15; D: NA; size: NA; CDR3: CATKIPGTEAFF; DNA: TGTGCCACCAAGATACCGGGCACTGAAGCTTTCTTT
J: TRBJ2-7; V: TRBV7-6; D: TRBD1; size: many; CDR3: CASSPGQGTGEQYF; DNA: TGTGCCAGCAGCCCTGGACAGGGAACAGGCGAGCAGTACTTC
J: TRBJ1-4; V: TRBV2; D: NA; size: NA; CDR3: CASSPENYLSNGEKLFF; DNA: TGTGCCAGCAGCCCGGAAAATTACCTCTCGAATGGGGAAAAACTGTTTTTT
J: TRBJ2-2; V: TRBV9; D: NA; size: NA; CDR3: CASSVDNKVWELFF; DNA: TGTGCCAGCAGCGTAGACAACAAGGTCTGGGAGCTGTTTTTT
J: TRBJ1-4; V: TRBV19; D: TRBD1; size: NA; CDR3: CASSTGGGKLFF; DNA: TGTGCCAGTAGCACAGGGGGCGGAAAACTGTTTTTT
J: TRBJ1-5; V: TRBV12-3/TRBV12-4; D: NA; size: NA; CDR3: CASSMGLYQPQHF; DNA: TGTGCCAGCAGTATGGGACTTTATCAGCCCCAGCATTTT
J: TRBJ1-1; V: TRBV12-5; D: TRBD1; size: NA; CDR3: CASGFGTGTQMNTEAFF; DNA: TGTGCTAGTGGATTCGGGACAGGGACCCAAATGAACACTGAAGCTTTCTTT
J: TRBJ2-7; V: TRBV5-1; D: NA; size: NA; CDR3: CASNPGTSSYEQYF; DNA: TGCGCCAGCAATCCCGGGACCAGCTCCTACGAGCAGTACTTC
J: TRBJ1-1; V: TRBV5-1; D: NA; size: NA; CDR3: CASSLEVDPNTEAFF; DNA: TGCGCCAGCAGCTTGGAGGTGGACCCGAACACTGAAGCTTTCTTT
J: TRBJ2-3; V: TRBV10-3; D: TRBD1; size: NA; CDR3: CAISRDRGPADTQYF; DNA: TGTGCCATCAGCCGGGACAGGGGGCCCGCAGATACGCAGTATTTT
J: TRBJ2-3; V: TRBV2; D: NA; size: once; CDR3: CASTTGISTDTQYF; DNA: TGTGCCAGCACGACAGGAATAAGCACAGATACGCAGTATTTT
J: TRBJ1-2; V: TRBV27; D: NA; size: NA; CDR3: CASSLRGWDGYTF; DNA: TGTGCCAGCAGTTTAAGGGGGTGGGATGGCTACACCTTC
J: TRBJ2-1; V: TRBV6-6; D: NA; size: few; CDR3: CASSTRSAGSYNEQFF; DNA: TGTGCCAGCAGTACCCGTAGCGCCGGTTCCTACAATGAGCAGTTCTTC
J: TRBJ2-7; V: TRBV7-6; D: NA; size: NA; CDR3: CASTPGDEQYF; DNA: TGTGCCAGCACCCCAGGAGACGAGCAGTACTTC
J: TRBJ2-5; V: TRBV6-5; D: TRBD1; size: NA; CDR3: CASSQTDRGRAETQYF; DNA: TGTGCCAGCAGCCAGACCGACAGGGGGCGCGCCGAGACCCAGTACTTC
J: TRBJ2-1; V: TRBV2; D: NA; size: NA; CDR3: CASNGRVDTYNEQFF; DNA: TGTGCCAGCAATGGGCGGGTCGATACCTACAATGAGCAGTTCTTC
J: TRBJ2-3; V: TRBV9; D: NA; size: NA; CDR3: CASSVGGGDTDTQYF; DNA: TGTGCCAGCAGCGTAGGAGGGGGGGACACAGATACGCAGTATTTT
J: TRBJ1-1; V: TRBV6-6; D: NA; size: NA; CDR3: CATDLHRNTEAFF; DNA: TGTGCCACCGATCTCCACAGGAACACTGAAGCTTTCTTT
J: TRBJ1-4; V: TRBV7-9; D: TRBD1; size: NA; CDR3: CASSATGTGNCF; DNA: TGTGCCAGCAGCGCTACCGGGACAGGGAATTGTTTT
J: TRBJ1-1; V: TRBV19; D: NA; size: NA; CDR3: CASSMNDGGTEAFF; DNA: TGTGCCAGTAGTATGAACGATGGGGGCACTGAAGCTTTCTTT
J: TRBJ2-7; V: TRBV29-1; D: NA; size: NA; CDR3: CSVSAGRGEQYF; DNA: TGCAGCGTTTCAGCAGGGAGAGGCGAGCAGTACTTC
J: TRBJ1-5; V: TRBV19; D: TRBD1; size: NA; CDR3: CASSRRDRGGQPQHF; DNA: TGTGCCAGTAGTAGACGGGACAGGGGTGGTCAGCCCCAGCATTTT
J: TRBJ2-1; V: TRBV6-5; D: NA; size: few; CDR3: CASSYSGFSGNEQFF; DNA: TGTGCCAGCAGTTACTCCGGTTTTTCGGGCAATGAGCAGTTCTTC
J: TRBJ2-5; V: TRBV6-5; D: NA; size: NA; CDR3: CASSSSGETQNF; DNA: TGTGCCAGCAGCTCCTCGGGAGAGACCCAGAACTTC
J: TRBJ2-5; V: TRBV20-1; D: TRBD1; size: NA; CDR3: CSARARGLGETQYF; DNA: TGCAGTGCTAGAGCAAGGGGGCTGGGAGAGACCCAGTACTTC
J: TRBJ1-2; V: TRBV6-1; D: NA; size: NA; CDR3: CASTHGTVYNYGYTF; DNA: TGTGCCAGCACCCACGGAACAGTATATAACTATGGCTACACCTTC
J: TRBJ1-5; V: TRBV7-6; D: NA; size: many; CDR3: CASSFRPGINQPQHF; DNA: TGTGCCAGCAGCTTTAGACCAGGGATCAATCAGCCCCAGCATTTT
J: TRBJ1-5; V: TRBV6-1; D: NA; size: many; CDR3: CASSDTRAGQPQHF; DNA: TGTGCCAGCAGTGATACCAGGGCTGGTCAGCCCCAGCATTTT
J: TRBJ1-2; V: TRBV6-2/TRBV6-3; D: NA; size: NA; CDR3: CASSKQGDNYGYTF; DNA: TGTGCCAGCAGCAAGCAGGGAGACAACTATGGCTACACCTTC
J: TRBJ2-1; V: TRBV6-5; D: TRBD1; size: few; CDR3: CASSYIYPSRDRGLGLWQFF; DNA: TGTGCCAGCAGTTACATTTACCCTTCTAGGGACAGGGGGCTAGGTTTGTGGCAGTTCTTC
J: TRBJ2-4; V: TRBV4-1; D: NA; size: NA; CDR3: CASSQEGGAVDIQYF; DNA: TGCGCCAGCAGCCAAGAAGGGGGGGCCGTGGACATTCAGTACTTC
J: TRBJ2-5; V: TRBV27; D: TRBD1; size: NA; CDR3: CASSRRGQGETQYF; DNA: TGTGCCAGCAGCCGCAGGGGGCAGGGAGAGACCCAGTACTTC
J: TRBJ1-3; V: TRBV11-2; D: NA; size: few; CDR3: CASSLGDDWGSGNTIYF; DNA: TGTGCCAGCAGCTTAGGGGACGATTGGGGATCTGGAAACACCATATATTTT
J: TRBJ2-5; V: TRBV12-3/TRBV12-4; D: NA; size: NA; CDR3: CASSLGSAGWEETQYF; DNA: TGTGCCAGCAGTTTAGGGTCCGCAGGGTGGGAAGAGACCCAGTACTTC
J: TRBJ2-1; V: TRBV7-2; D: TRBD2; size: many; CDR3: CASSFSGGTGDEQFF; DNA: TGTGCCAGCAGCTTTAGCGGGGGTACCGGGGATGAGCAGTTCTTC
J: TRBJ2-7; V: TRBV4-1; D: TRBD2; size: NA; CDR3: CASSHPGGSTEQYF; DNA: TGCGCCAGCAGCCATCCCGGGGGGAGTACTGAGCAGTACTTC
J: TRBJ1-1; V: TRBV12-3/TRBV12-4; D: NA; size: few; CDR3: CASSLPGPQAFF; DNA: TGTGCCAGCAGTCTCCCGGGGCCCCAAGCTTTCTTT
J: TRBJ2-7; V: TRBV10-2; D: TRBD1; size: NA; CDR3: CASNLRQGWYEQYF; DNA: TGCGCCAGCAATCTTCGACAGGGTTGGTACGAGCAGTACTTC
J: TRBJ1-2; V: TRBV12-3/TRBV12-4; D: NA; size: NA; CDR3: CASSFGAYGYTF; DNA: TGTGCCAGCAGTTTTGGTGCCTATGGCTACACCTTC
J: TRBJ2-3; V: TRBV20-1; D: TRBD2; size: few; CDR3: CSAPGLAGGNTDTQYF; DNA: TGCAGTGCTCCAGGACTAGCGGGGGGTAACACAGATACGCAGTATTTT
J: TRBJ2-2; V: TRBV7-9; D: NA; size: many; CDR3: CASSLTRLGGKNTGELFF; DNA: TGTGCCAGCAGCTTAACGAGACTAGGAGGGAAGAACACCGGGGAGCTGTTTTTT